This T cell receptor (beta chain) was retrieved from a study of T cell repertoires in cytomegalovirus infection. TCRdb recomputed calls from the reads with MiXCR, one row per CDR3 protein. The sample contains 250,000 to 350,000 distinct CDR3 sequences, 20% to 30% of which appear only once. Germline lookup yields CDR1 SQVTM and CDR2 ANQGSEA. The CDR3 has 13 amino acids. Trimming cost V 6 bases and J 1 base; bases outside gene matches: 5. This clonotype was sampled from a human donor in good health (CMV status not recorded). Some clones in this sample may be carry-over from other donors' samples. Material for sequencing was PBMCs. V is TRBV29-1 and J is TRBJ2-5; 7 nucleotides line up with TRBD2. The CDR3 is CSVNSGFQETQYF. CDR3 DNA sequence: TGCAGCGTGAATAGCGGGTTCCAAGAGACCCAGTACTTC.